The next 5 T cell receptor beta chains were all read from a single sample in a study of identical twins. Using its own MiXCR run on the 5' RACE reads, TCRdb lists one record per CDR3 protein. The sample includes roughly 250,000 distinct CDR3 sequences, 6.5% to 9% of them seen just once. Separately, the same data were catalogued under a study of yellow fever vaccine responses in identical twins.

The sequencing sample was made of CD8+ T cells sorted from blood. The receptors here all came from a woman aged 18-30 years in good health.

This clonotype was observed a few times. This rearrangement joins TRBV11-1 to TRBJ2-1, with 11 bases lining up with TRBD2. CDR1 and CDR2 (germline): SGHAT, FQDESV (reference sequence). J was trimmed by 8 bases and V by 2 bases; bases with no gene match: 17. The CDR3 consists of 19 residues. CDR3: CASSLFPPVTSGGRDEQFF. CDR3 bases: TGTGCCAGCAGCTTATTTCCCCCGGTAACTAGCGGGGGCCGGGATGAGCAGTTCTTC.

This clonotype was seen many times. This chain joins TRBV7-8 and TRBJ2-7; TRBD1 matches 7 bases. Germline CDR1 SGHVS, CDR2 FQNEAQ. The trim removed 4 bases at V and 1 base at J, leaving 10 bases unmatched. CDR3 length equals 16 residues. CDR3 sequence: CASSSSGTVDSYEQYF. CDR3 DNA: TGTGCCAGCAGCTCGTCCGGGACAGTTGATTCCTACGAGCAGTACTTC.

This clonotype showed up many times. This rearrangement joins TRBV14 to TRBJ2-1, with TRBD2 matching 8 bases. The germline V gene encodes CDR1 SGHDN and CDR2 FVKESK. V shed 8 bases and J 0 bases; nucleotides not matched to a gene: 6. This CDR3 is built from 15 residues. CDR3 amino acids: CASRSTSGSYNEQFF. The CDR3 bases are TGTGCCAGCCGTAGTACTAGCGGCTCCTACAATGAGCAGTTCTTC.

Many counts were recorded for this clonotype. This chain uses TRBV6-1 with TRBJ1-4; possibly TRBD1 for D (6 bases). This CDR3 comprises 15 residues. V lost 0 bases and J 8 bases, leaving 13 bases between the germline ends. CDR1 MNHNS and CDR2 SASEGT come from the germline V gene. The CDR3 nucleotides are TGTGCCAGCAGTGAAGCGCACAGGGTAGGGGAAAAACTGTTTTTT. As protein: CASSEAHRVGEKLFF.

The chain is built from TRBV7-9 and TRBJ2-5; TRBD2 might be the D (6 bases). The CDR3 is 17 amino acids. V lost 0 bases to trimming and J lost 1 base, with 15 bases between them. The germline gives CDR1 SEHNR, CDR2 FQNEAQ (reference sequence). The DNA for the CDR3 is TGTGCCAGCAGCTTAGCGCGCGGGATGGAGTTCCAAGAGACCCAGTACTTC. It yields the protein CASSLARGMEFQETQYF.